This passage covers 12 T cell receptor beta chains from one sample sequenced in a study of T-cell memory formation after mild COVID-19. TCRdb called the 5' RACE reads again in MiXCR, with one record for every CDR3 protein. Of roughly 300,000 distinct CDR3 sequences listed, around 8% are singletons. Source material: PBMCs or a T cell subset sorted from them (not recorded which). The receptors were sampled from a young man who had mild COVID-19 (a few samples of this study predate the infection). Cell type and time point are not known.

This chain connects TRBV12-3 or TRBV12-4 to TRBJ1-2; D is unresolved. This CDR3 region has 13 residues. V dropped 6 bases and J dropped 2 bases, with 10 bases sitting between them. The CDR3 region has the DNA TGTGCCAGCAGCTACACACCGAACTATGGCTACACCTTC. This gives the protein CASSYTPNYGYTF.

This clonotype was counted a few times. The gene calls are TRBV4-1 and TRBJ1-1; D might be TRBD1 (5 bases). V was trimmed by 1 base and J by 5 bases, leaving 14 bases between them. Germline lookup yields CDR1 MGHRA and CDR2 YSYEKL. The CDR3 has 15 amino acids. CDR3 nucleotide sequence: TGCGCCAGCAGCCAAGGTCCAGGGTCGGGGACTGAAGCTTTCTTT. Protein sequence: CASSQGPGSGTEAFF.

This clonotype was seen only a few times. This rearrangement joins TRBV5-4 to TRBJ2-2, with TRBD2 matching 8 bases. Trimming at V came to 6 bases and at J to 2 bases, leaving 3 bases not matched to a gene. The CDR3 length is 14 residues. Germline V gene sequence: CDR1 SGHNT, CDR2 YYREEE (reference sequence). CDR3 sequence (DNA): TGTGCCAGCAAAATAGCGGGAAACACCGGGGAGCTGTTTTTT. Its translation: CASKIAGNTGELFF. Variable domain in full (rest from reference TRBV5-4 and TRBJ2-2): ETGVTQSPTHLIKTRGQQVTLRCSSQSGHNTVSWYQQALGQGPQFIFQYYREEENGRGNFPPRFSGLQFPNYSSELNVNALELDDSALYLCASKIAGNTGELFFGEGSRLTVL.

The chain carries TRBV4-3 and TRBJ2-5; D uncertain. Trimming took off 0 bases at V and 4 bases at J, with 12 bases between the two ends. The CDR3 spans 15 residues. Germline CDR1 LGHNA, CDR2 YSLEER. The CDR3 sequence: CASSQEAYRRETQYF. The DNA for the CDR3 is TGCGCCAGCAGCCAAGAGGCCTACCGACGAGAGACCCAGTACTTC.

The gene calls are TRBV12-3 or TRBV12-4 and TRBJ2-2, with D tentatively TRBD1 (6 bases). Trimming cost V 7 bases and J 0 bases, with 12 bases left between them. This CDR3 has 15 amino acids. In DNA form, the CDR3 reads TGTGCCAGCACCCTGACAGGATCGAACACCGGGGAGCTGTTTTTT. Translating it yields CASTLTGSNTGELFF.

J is TRBJ2-5 and V is TRBV7-2; 12 bases agree with TRBD2. The germline V gene encodes CDR1 SGHTA and CDR2 FQGNSA. The V segment lost 5 bases and the J segment 2 bases; nucleotides outside the gene matches: 9. The CDR3 has 17 amino acids. CDR3 sequence (DNA): TGTGCCAGCAGCCTAGGGTGGACTAGCGGGGATCAAGAGACCCAGTACTTC. Residues: CASSLGWTSGDQETQYF.

This clonotype was observed a handful of times. V and J are TRBV5-1 and TRBJ1-1; D unclear. This CDR3 contains 14 residues. Deletions cut 5 bases from V and 6 bases from J, with 17 bases between. Germline CDR1 SGHRS, CDR2 YFSETQ. The CDR3 loop reads CASSLIPVAPEAFF. The CDR3 DNA follows: TGCGCCAGCAGTCTAATCCCAGTAGCCCCTGAAGCTTTCTTT.

This clonotype turned up a few times. The CDR3 DNA reads TGTGCCAGCACTAGGGGAAACGGCTACACCTTC. This encodes CASTRGNGYTF. The chain combines TRBV3-1 with TRBJ1-2, with a tentative D call TRBD1 (5 bases). Germline CDR1 is LGHDT and CDR2 is YNNKEL (reference sequence). Deletions cut 7 bases from V and 8 bases from J, with 11 bases between. The CDR3 has 11 residues. Complete variable domain (other parts from reference TRBV3-1 and TRBJ1-2): DTAVSQTPKYLVTQMGNDKSIKCEQNLGHDTMYWYKQDSKKFLKIMFSYNNKELIINETVPNRFSPKSPDKAHLNLHINSLELGDSAVYFCASTRGNGYTFGSGTRLTVV.

This sequence joins TRBV21-1 and TRBJ1-1; the tabulated D call, TRBD1, remains unverified against the DNA. TRBV21-1 is noted as a pseudogene. CDR3 size: 14 residues. The CDR3 DNA follows: TGTGCCAGCAGGGGGGATAGGGCGGATACTGAAGCTTTCTTT. Translated: CASRGDRADTEAFF.

This CDR3 is CASSYQSANYGYTF. For the CDR3, the DNA is TGTGCCAGCAGTTACCAGTCAGCTAACTATGGCTACACCTTC. The J gene is TRBJ1-2, the V gene TRBV6-2 or TRBV6-3; D remains ambiguous. Germline V gene lookup returns CDR1 MNHEY and CDR2 SVGEGT. This CDR3 has 14 residues. V lost 2 bases, J lost 0 bases, and 7 bases lay in between.

The chain links TRBV5-1 to TRBJ2-5; 9 positions agree with TRBD1. This CDR3 spans 14 amino acids. Trimming cost V 4 bases and J 6 bases; bases outside gene matches: 7. CDR1 is SGHRS, CDR2 YFSETQ, per germline. In nucleotides, the CDR3 is TGCGCCAGCAGCGCTGGGGACAGGGTGCAGACCCAGTACTTC. This codes for CASSAGDRVQTQYF.

This clonotype was seen a few times. The V and J genes are TRBV6-1 and TRBJ1-1, with D uncertain. This CDR3 spans 13 amino acids. Trimming took 3 bases from V and 6 from J, leaving 11 bases between them. CDR1 is MNHNS and CDR2 is SASEGT in the germline V gene. The CDR3 DNA reads TGTGCCAGCAGTGATTTCTCTCCCCCTGAAGCTTTCTTT. This sequence encodes CASSDFSPPEAFF.